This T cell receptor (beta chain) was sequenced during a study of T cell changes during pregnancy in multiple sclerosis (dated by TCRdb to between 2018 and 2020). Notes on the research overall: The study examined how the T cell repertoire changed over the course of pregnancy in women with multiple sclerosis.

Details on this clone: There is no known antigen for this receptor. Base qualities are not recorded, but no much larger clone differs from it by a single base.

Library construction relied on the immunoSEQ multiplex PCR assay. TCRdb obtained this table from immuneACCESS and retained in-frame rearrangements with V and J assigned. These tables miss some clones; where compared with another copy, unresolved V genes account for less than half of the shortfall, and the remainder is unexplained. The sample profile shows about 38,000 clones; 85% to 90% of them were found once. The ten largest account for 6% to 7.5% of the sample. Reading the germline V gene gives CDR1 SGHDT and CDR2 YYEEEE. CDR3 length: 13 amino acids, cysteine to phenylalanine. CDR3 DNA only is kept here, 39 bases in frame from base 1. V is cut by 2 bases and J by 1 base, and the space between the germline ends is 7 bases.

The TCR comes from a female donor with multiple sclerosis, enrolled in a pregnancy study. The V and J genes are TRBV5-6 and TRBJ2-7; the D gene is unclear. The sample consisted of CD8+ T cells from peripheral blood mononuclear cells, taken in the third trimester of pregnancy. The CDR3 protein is CASSFVQSYEQYF. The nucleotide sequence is TGTGCCAGCAGCTTCGTTCAGTCCTACGAGCAGTACTTC.